This T cell receptor (beta chain) appears in the sequencing data of a study of control samples from healthy donors and cancer patients. TCRdb's copy holds only in-frame clones and misses some; the assay was immunoSEQ multiplex PCR. Among some 130,000 clones listed, roughly 92% were seen once. This CDR3 has 15 residues. J was trimmed by 3 bases and V by 8 bases; bases with no gene match: 10. Germline CDR1 reads MNHEY; CDR2 reads SVGAGI. This chain uses TRBV6-5 with TRBJ1-5; 7 bases line up with TRBD1. The sequenced sample consisted of blood. The receptor was derived from a man aged 30-40 years in good health. CDR3 region: CASGSLGQPNQPQHF. The CDR3 DNA reads as TGTGCCAGCGGCTCCCTGGGACAGCCCAATCAGCCCCAGCATTTT.